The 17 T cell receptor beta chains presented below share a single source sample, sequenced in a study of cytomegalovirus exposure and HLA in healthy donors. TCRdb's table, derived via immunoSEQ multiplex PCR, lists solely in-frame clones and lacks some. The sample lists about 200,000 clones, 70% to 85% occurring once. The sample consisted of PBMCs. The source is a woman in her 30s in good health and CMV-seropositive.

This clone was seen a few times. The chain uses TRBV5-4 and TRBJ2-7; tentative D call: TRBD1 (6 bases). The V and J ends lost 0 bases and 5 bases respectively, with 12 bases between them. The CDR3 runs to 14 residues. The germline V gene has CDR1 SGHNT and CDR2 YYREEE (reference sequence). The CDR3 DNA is TGTGCCAGCAGCTTGGACAGGGCGGTCAACGAGCAGTACTTC. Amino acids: CASSLDRAVNEQYF.

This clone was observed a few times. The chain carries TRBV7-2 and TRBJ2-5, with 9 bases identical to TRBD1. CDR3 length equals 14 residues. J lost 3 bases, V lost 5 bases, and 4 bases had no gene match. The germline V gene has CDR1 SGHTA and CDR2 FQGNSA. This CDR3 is CASSKRTGEETQYF. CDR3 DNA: TGTGCCAGCAGCAAACGGACAGGGGAAGAGACCCAGTACTTC.

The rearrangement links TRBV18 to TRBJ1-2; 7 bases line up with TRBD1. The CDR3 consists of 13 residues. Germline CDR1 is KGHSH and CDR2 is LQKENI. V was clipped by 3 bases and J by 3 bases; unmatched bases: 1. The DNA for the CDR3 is TGTGCCAGCTCACCCGACAGGGACTATGGCTACACCTTC. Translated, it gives CASSPDRDYGYTF.

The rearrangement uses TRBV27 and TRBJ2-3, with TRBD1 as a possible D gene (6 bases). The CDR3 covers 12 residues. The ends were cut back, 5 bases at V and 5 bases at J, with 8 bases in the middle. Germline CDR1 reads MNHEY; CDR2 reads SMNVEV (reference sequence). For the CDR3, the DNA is TGTGCCAGCAGTCCGACAGGAGATACGCAGTATTTT. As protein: CASSPTGDTQYF.

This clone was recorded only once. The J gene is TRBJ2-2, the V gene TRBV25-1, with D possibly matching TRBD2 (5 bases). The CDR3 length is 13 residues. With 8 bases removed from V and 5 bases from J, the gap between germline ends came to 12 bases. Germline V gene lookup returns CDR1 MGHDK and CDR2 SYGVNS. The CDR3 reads CASGLHLTGELFF. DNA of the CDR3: TGTGCCAGCGGACTCCACTTAACCGGGGAGCTGTTTTTT.

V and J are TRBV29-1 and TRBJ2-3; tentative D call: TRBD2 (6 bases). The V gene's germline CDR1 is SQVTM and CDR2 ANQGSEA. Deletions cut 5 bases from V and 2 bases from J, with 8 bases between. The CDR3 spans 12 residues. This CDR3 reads CSVSSATDTQYF. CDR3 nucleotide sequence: TGCAGCGTTTCTAGCGCCACAGATACGCAGTATTTT.

The CDR3 is CASSPGLADYEQYF. Here the CDR3 DNA reads TGTGCCAGCTCACCGGGACTAGCGGATTACGAGCAGTACTTC. The V gene is TRBV18, the J gene TRBJ2-7; 11 bases are a match to TRBD2. CDR3 length equals 14 residues. Germline V CDR1 and CDR2: KGHSH, LQKENI. V trimming: 3 bases; J trimming: 4 bases; junction bases outside the gene matches: 2.

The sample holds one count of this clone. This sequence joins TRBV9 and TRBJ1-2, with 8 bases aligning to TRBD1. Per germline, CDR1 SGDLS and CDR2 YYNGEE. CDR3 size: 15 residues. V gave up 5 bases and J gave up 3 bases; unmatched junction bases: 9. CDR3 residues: CASSTEGQGYYGYTF. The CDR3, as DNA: TGTGCCAGCAGTACCGAAGGACAGGGATACTATGGCTACACCTTC.

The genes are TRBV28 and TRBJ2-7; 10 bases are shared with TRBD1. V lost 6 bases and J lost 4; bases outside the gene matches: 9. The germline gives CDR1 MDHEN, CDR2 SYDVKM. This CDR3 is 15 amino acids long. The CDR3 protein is CASRSIDRGRYEQYF. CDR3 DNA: TGTGCCAGCAGGTCTATCGACAGGGGGCGATACGAGCAGTACTTC.

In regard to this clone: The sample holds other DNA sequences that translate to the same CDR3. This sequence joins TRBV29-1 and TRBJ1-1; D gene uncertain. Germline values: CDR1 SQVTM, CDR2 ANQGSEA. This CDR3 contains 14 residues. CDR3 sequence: CSVLGGSQNTEAFF. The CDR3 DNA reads TGCAGTGTTCTGGGAGGGAGCCAGAACACTGAAGCTTTCTTT. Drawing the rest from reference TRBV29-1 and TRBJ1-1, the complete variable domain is SAVISQKPSRDICQRGTSLTIQCQVDSQVTMMFWYRQQPGQSLTLIATANQGSEATYESGFVIDKFPISRPNLTFSTLTVSNMSPEDSSIYLCSVLGGSQNTEAFFGQGTRLTVV.

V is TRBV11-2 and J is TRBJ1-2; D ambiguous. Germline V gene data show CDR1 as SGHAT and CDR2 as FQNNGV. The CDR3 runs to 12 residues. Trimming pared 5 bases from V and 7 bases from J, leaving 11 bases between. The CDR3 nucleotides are TGTGCCAGCAGCGAAGCAGGAAGTGGCTACACCTTC. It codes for CASSEAGSGYTF.

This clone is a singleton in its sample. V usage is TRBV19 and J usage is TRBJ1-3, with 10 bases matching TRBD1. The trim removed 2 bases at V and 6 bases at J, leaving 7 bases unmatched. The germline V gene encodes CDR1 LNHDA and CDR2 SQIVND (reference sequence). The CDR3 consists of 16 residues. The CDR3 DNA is TGTGCCAGTAGTATAAGGGACAGGGGTTTTGAAAACACCATATATTTT. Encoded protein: CASSIRDRGFENTIYF.

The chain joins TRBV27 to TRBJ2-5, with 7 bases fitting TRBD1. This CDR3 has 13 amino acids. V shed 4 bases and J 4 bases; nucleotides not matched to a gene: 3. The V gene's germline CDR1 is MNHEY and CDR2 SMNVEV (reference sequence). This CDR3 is CASSYRGSETQYF. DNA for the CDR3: TGTGCCAGCAGTTACAGGGGTTCAGAGACCCAGTACTTC.

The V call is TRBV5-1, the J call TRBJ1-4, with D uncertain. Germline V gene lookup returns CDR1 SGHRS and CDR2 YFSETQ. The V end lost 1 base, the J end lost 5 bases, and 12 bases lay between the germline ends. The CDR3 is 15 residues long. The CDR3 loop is CASSLSTASNEKLFF. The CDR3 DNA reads TGCGCCAGCAGCTTGAGTACAGCATCAAATGAAAAACTGTTTTTT.

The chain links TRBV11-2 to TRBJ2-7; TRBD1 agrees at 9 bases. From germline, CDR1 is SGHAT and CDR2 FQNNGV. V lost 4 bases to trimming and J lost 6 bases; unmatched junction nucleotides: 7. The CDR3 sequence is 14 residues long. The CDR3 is CASSSPGTGREQYF. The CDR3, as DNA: TGTGCCAGCAGCTCCCCCGGGACAGGGCGCGAGCAGTACTTC.

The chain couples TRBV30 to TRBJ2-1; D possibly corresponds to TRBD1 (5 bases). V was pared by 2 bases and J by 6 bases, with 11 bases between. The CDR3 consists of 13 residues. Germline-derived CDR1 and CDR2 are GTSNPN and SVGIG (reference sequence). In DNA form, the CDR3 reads TGTGCCTGGAGTCGAGAGCAGGGCAATGAGCAGTTCTTC. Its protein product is CAWSREQGNEQFF.

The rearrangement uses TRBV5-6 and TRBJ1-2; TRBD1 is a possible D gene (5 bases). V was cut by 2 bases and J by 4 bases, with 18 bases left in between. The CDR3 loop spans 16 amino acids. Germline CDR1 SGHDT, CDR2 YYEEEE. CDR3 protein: CASSLPLRAGGYGYTF. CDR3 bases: TGTGCCAGCAGCTTACCCCTCAGGGCGGGAGGCTATGGCTACACCTTC.